The 15 T cell receptor beta chains listed next were all sequenced from one sample in a study of early T cells in non-severe SARS-CoV-2 infection. Via MiXCR, TCRdb re-called the 5' RACE reads, giving one row per CDR3 protein. The sample includes 30,000 to 35,000 distinct CDR3 sequences, under 7.5% of them seen just once. Sequencing was carried out using whole blood. The receptors here all came from an adult who was a healthcare worker with PCR-confirmed SARS-CoV-2 infection or an uninfected control (not recorded which).

This clonotype was recorded at least ten times. The CDR3 loop is CATSRGRVSPDNEQFF. The CDR3 bases are TGTGCCACCAGCAGAGGGAGGGTCTCTCCCGACAATGAGCAGTTCTTC. The chain is built from TRBV15 and TRBJ2-1; TRBD2 might be the D (6 bases). The CDR3 is made up of 16 amino acids. V was clipped by 1 base and J by 5 bases, with 15 bases between them. Germline CDR1 and CDR2: LNHNV and YYDKDF (reference sequence).

The rearrangement joins TRBV5-1 to TRBJ2-5; D is perhaps TRBD1 or TRBD2 (5 bases each). V was shortened by 4 bases and J by 2 bases, with 12 bases between the two germline ends. The CDR3 has 14 residues. CDR1 and CDR2 (germline): SGHRS, YFSETQ. CDR3 sequence: CASSAGTSQETQYF. The CDR3, as DNA: TGCGCCAGCAGCGCCGGGACCTCTCAAGAGACCCAGTACTTC.

The chain uses TRBV11-2 and TRBJ1-2; a weak D match, TRBD1 (5 bases). Germline-derived CDR1 and CDR2 are SGHAT and FQNNGV. CDR3 length: 11 residues. The ends were cut back, 5 bases at V and 6 bases at J, with 7 bases in the middle. The CDR3 here is CASSKGDGYTF. The CDR3 nucleotides are TGTGCCAGCAGCAAAGGGGATGGCTACACCTTC. Full variable domain (rest looked up from reference TRBV11-2 and TRBJ1-2): EAGVAQSPRYKIIEKRQSVAFWCNPISGHATLYWYQQILGQGPKLLIQFQNNGVVDDSQLPKDRFSAERLKGVDSTLKIQPAKLEDSAVYLCASSKGDGYTFGSGTRLTVV.

This clonotype was seen repeatedly, ten times or more. Written as DNA, the CDR3 is TGCAGTGCTGTTAATCTCCTGACTGGAAACACCGGGGAGCTGTTTTTT. It is translated as CSAVNLLTGNTGELFF. This chain joins TRBV20-1 and TRBJ2-2; D uncertain. V was trimmed by 5 bases and J by 2 bases, leaving 18 bases between them. The CDR3 has 16 amino acids. The germline V gene has CDR1 DFQATT and CDR2 SNEGSKA (reference sequence).

This clonotype was recorded at least ten times. The chain uses TRBV7-2 and TRBJ2-3, with a possible D match to TRBD1 (6 bases). The length of the CDR3 is 16 residues. V was pared by 0 bases and J by 4 bases, with 14 bases between. CDR1 is SGHTA and CDR2 is FQGNSA in the germline V gene. CDR3 in DNA: TGTGCCAGCAGCTTAGCTTTTATGGCAGGGGCAGATACGCAGTATTTT. It yields the protein CASSLAFMAGADTQYF.

Many counts were recorded for this clonotype. The rearrangement links TRBV20-1 to TRBJ2-5; D is possibly TRBD2 (6 bases). Between the trimmed V and J ends, which lost 6 bases and 2 bases, there was a span of 16 bases. Germline loops: CDR1 DFQATT, CDR2 SNEGSKA (reference sequence). CDR3 length: 14 amino acids. The CDR3 DNA sequence: TGCAGTGCCTCCCACGGAGGGAATCAAGAGACCCAGTACTTC. Amino acid sequence: CSASHGGNQETQYF.

At least ten counts were recorded for this clonotype. The chain links TRBV29-1 to TRBJ2-3; D is unresolved. V was pared by 5 bases and J by 1 base, with 10 bases between. Germline V gene lookup returns CDR1 SQVTM and CDR2 ANQGSEA. The CDR3 has 13 amino acids. Here the CDR3 DNA reads TGCAGCGTTTATACAGTAGGCACAGATACGCAGTATTTT. Its translation is CSVYTVGTDTQYF.

This clonotype was detected a few times. The chain recombines TRBV29-1 with TRBJ2-3, with TRBD2 matching over 10 bases. This CDR3 has 15 residues. Germline CDR1 SQVTM, CDR2 ANQGSEA. The V segment lost 0 bases and the J segment 5 bases; nucleotides outside the gene matches: 5. The CDR3 reads CSVEDGLAVEDTQYF. The CDR3 nucleotides read TGCAGCGTTGAAGATGGACTAGCGGTCGAAGATACGCAGTATTTT.

The rearrangement uses TRBV18 and TRBJ2-7, with TRBD2 identical over 13 bases. CDR1 and CDR2 (germline): KGHSH, LQKENI. V was clipped by 2 bases and J by 5 bases; unmatched bases: 6. This CDR3 is 16 amino acids long. For the CDR3, the DNA is TGTGCCAGCTCACCAGGACTAGCGGGAGTAAGTAACGAGCAGTACTTC. Amino acids: CASSPGLAGVSNEQYF. The full variable domain, rest sourced from reference TRBV18 and TRBJ2-7, is NAGVMQNPRHLVRRRGQEARLRCSPMKGHSHVYWYRQLPEEGLKFMVYLQKENIIDESGMPKERFSAEFPKEGPSILRIQQVVRGDSAAYFCASSPGLAGVSNEQYFGPGTRLTVT.

At least ten counts were recorded for this clonotype. The chain has TRBV6-2 or TRBV6-3 and TRBJ2-3; 10 positions agree with TRBD2. The CDR3 runs 16 residues. Trimming took 6 bases from V and 3 from J; bases not matched to a gene: 9. The V gene's germline CDR1 is MNHEY and CDR2 SVGEGT. CDR3 sequence reads: CASRISGRWGTDTQYF. The CDR3 DNA reads TGTGCCAGCAGGATTAGCGGGAGGTGGGGGACAGATACGCAGTATTTT.

This clonotype has at least ten counts. V usage is TRBV20-1 and J usage is TRBJ2-7, with 7 bases lining up with TRBD1. Trimming took 1 base from V and 2 from J; bases not matched to a gene: 5. CDR1 DFQATT and CDR2 SNEGSKA come from the germline V gene (reference sequence). The CDR3 sequence is 14 residues long. The chain's CDR3 is CSARGQTGTYEQYF. The CDR3 region has the DNA TGCAGTGCTAGAGGACAGACAGGGACCTACGAGCAGTACTTC.

This clonotype was detected ten times or more. The rearrangement joins TRBV6-1 to TRBJ2-5; 14 nucleotides agree with TRBD2. The CDR3 has 15 amino acids. V was pared by 6 bases and J by 4 bases, with 4 bases of the junction left unmatched. Germline CDR1 reads MNHNS; CDR2 reads SASEGT. CDR3: CASRGGLAGAETQYF. Here the CDR3 DNA reads TGTGCCAGCAGGGGGGGACTAGCGGGAGCAGAGACCCAGTACTTC.

This clonotype was seen ten or more times. This CDR3 reads CASSLDGTGVYEQYF. The DNA for the CDR3 is TGCGCCAGCAGCTTGGACGGGACAGGAGTTTACGAGCAGTACTTC. The chain recombines TRBV5-1 with TRBJ2-7; 8 nucleotides align to TRBD1. The CDR3 has 15 amino acids. The germline V gene has CDR1 SGHRS and CDR2 YFSETQ. J gave up 4 bases and V 0 bases, and 6 bases lay outside the gene matches.

Ten or more counts support this clonotype. The chain couples TRBV29-1 to TRBJ1-4; D remains unclear. The CDR3 totals 15 residues. In germline, CDR1 is SQVTM, CDR2 ANQGSEA. V was pared by 4 bases and J by 5 bases, with 17 bases between. In DNA form, the CDR3 reads TGCAGCGTTGCTTTCTTGACGGACTGGAATGAAAAACTGTTTTTT. Residues: CSVAFLTDWNEKLFF.

This clonotype was counted many times. This chain joins TRBV4-3 and TRBJ2-2; D is perhaps TRBD2 (6 bases). V was pared by 0 bases and J by 3 bases, with 14 bases between. The CDR3 has 17 amino acids. Germline V gives CDR1 LGHNA, CDR2 YSLEER. In DNA, the CDR3 is TGCGCCAGCAGCCAAGAAGGAGGGACCCGATACACCGGGGAGCTGTTTTTT. This encodes CASSQEGGTRYTGELFF.